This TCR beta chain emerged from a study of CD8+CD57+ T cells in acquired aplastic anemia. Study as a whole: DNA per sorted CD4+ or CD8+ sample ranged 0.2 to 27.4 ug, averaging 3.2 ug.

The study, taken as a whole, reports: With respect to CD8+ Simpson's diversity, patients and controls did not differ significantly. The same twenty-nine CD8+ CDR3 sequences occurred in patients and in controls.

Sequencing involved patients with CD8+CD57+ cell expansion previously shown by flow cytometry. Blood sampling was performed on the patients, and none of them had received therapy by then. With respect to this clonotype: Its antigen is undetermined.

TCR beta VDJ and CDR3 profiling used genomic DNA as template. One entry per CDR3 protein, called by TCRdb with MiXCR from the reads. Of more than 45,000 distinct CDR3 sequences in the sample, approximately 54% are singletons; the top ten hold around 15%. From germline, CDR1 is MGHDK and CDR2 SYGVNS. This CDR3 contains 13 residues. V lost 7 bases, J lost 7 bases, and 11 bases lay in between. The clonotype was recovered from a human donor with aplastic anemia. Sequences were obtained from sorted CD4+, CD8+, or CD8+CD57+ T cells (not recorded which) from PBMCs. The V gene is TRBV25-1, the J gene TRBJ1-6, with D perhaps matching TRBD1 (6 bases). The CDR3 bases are TGTGCCAGCACCCCGGGGGCGAATTCACCCCTCCACTTT. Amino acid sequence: CASTPGANSPLHF. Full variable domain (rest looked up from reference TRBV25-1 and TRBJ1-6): EADIYQTPRYLVIGTGKKITLECSQTMGHDKMYWYQQDPGMELHLIHYSYGVNSTEKGDLSSESTVSRIRTEHFPLTLESARPSHTSQYLCASTPGANSPLHFGNGTRLTVT.